A single sample is the source of the 17 T cell receptor beta chains below, sequenced in a study of shared clonotypes between healthy human individuals (dated by TCRdb to about 2020). Libraries were made using the immunoSEQ multiplex PCR assay. In TCRdb, the immuneACCESS table is reduced to in-frame sequences with V and J assigned. These tables do not hold every clone; where another copy was compared, an unresolved V gene accounts for under half, and the others remain unexplained. This sample holds 400,000 to 550,000 clones; 70% to 80% were observed only once. Roughly 12% of the sample is in the top ten clones. Source material: PBMCs. The receptor set was obtained from a woman aged 40 to 50 in good health. Some clones in this sample may be carry-over from other donors' samples.

As concerns this clone: The sample holds other DNA sequences that translate to the same CDR3. This chain joins TRBV28 and TRBJ1-2; D is ambiguous. The germline gives CDR1 MDHEN, CDR2 SYDVKM. This CDR3 is 12 amino acids long. V dropped 3 bases and J dropped 4 bases, with 6 bases sitting between them. CDR3 bases: TGTGCCAGCAGTTTCGGCAGCTATGGCTACACCTTC. Translated: CASSFGSYGYTF.

This chain's CDR3 is CASSRRGAGDRWGNEQFF. CDR3 bases: TGTGCCAGCAGCCGTCGGGGGGCGGGAGACAGGTGGGGCAATGAGCAGTTCTTC. This chain connects TRBV14 to TRBJ2-1, with D maybe TRBD2 (7 bases). CDR3 length: 18 residues. CDR1 and CDR2 from the germline V gene are SGHDN and FVKESK. V lost 4 bases, J lost 6 bases, and 25 bases lay in between.

The table lists this clone with a count of one. V usage is TRBV6-1 and J usage is TRBJ1-5; a weak D match, TRBD1 (5 bases). CDR1 is MNHNS and CDR2 is SASEGT in the germline V gene. This CDR3 comprises 14 residues. V dropped 8 bases and J dropped 2 bases, with 13 bases sitting between them. CDR3: CASSEGYGNQPQHF. CDR3 nucleotide sequence: TGTGCCAGCTCTGAGGGGTACGGCAATCAGCCCCAGCATTTT.

The chain uses TRBV27 and TRBJ2-5; 10 bases map to TRBD2. With V trimmed by 2 bases and J by 6 bases, 6 bases remained unmatched. Germline loops: CDR1 MNHEY, CDR2 SMNVEV (reference sequence). The CDR3 consists of 15 residues. CDR3 protein: CASSLLAGDRQTQYF. The CDR3 DNA reads TGTGCCAGCAGTTTACTAGCGGGAGATAGACAGACCCAGTACTTC.

The rearrangement links TRBV6-5 to TRBJ2-2; unclear D gene. Germline assignment: CDR1 MNHEY and CDR2 SVGAGI. Between the trimmed V and J ends, which lost 4 bases and 7 bases, there was a span of 7 bases. This CDR3 region has 12 residues. The CDR3 reads CASSLGIGELFF. For the CDR3, the DNA is TGTGCCAGCAGTTTGGGTATCGGGGAGCTGTTTTTT.

This chain links TRBV19 with TRBJ1-1, with a possible D match to TRBD1 (5 bases). The CDR3 has 14 residues. CDR1 is LNHDA, CDR2 SQIVND, per germline (reference sequence). Trimming took 6 bases from V and 3 from J, leaving 14 bases between them. This CDR3 reads CASRRGGADTEAFF. The CDR3 DNA sequence: TGTGCCAGTAGGAGGGGCGGAGCGGACACTGAAGCTTTCTTT.

The V and J genes are TRBV28 and TRBJ1-1; D remains unclear. Trimming took 6 bases from V and 13 from J, leaving 21 bases between them. Germline CDR1 and CDR2: MDHEN and SYDVKM. There are 13 residues in the CDR3. The CDR3 protein is CASREPRTGRLFF. CDR3 in DNA: TGTGCCAGCAGAGAACCTCGAACGGGCCGACTTTTCTTT.

This chain joins TRBV5-4 and TRBJ2-5; D not resolved. Germline V gene sequence: CDR1 SGHNT, CDR2 YYREEE (reference sequence). This CDR3 comprises 13 residues. Trimming took off 2 bases at V and 10 bases at J, with 15 bases between the two ends. CDR3 DNA: TGTGCCAGCAGCTTTCATGGGGATGGGTACCAGTACTTC. Protein sequence: CASSFHGDGYQYF.

The chain joins TRBV6-5 to TRBJ1-2; no clear D gene. The CDR3 totals 12 residues. The V and J ends lost 2 bases and 4 bases respectively, with 5 bases between them. The V gene's germline CDR1 is MNHEY and CDR2 SVGAGI. The CDR3 protein is CASSYPLYGYTF. For the CDR3, the DNA is TGTGCCAGCAGTTACCCGCTCTATGGCTACACCTTC.

The chain carries TRBV4-1 and TRBJ2-3; a weak D match, TRBD2 (5 bases). This CDR3 is built from 17 residues. From germline, CDR1 is MGHRA and CDR2 YSYEKL. Between the trimmed V and J ends, which lost 1 base and 0 bases, there was a span of 14 bases. The CDR3 here is CASSQVFYGISTDTQYF. The CDR3 DNA reads TGCGCCAGCAGCCAAGTATTTTACGGGATTAGCACAGATACGCAGTATTTT.

The chain has TRBV19 and TRBJ1-5; TRBD1 aligns across 9 bases. Germline V gene data show CDR1 as LNHDA and CDR2 as SQIVND (reference sequence). This CDR3 has 13 residues. V lost 5 bases, J lost 6 bases, and 2 bases stayed unmatched. CDR3 DNA: TGTGCCAGTAGTCGGGACAGGGTTCAGCCCCAGCATTTT. This encodes CASSRDRVQPQHF.

In its sample, this clone was seen a few times. The gene calls are TRBV30 and TRBJ1-6, with D hard to call. CDR3 length equals 13 residues. Looked up from germline, CDR1 is GTSNPN and CDR2 is SVGIG (reference sequence). V was pared by 5 bases and J by 0 bases, with 5 bases between. CDR3 nucleotides: TGTGCCTGGCTAAGCTCCTATAATTCACCCCTCCACTTT. It encodes CAWLSSYNSPLHF.

This clone came up a few times. The rearrangement joins TRBV6-1 to TRBJ1-5; D not certain. This CDR3 comprises 15 residues. V was trimmed by 7 bases and J by 0 bases, leaving 13 bases between them. Germline V gene data show CDR1 as MNHNS and CDR2 as SASEGT. The CDR3: CASTRTPYSNQPQHF. As DNA, the CDR3 is TGTGCCAGCACTAGGACCCCTTATAGCAATCAGCCCCAGCATTTT.

In its sample, this clone was seen a few times. A much larger clone is a single base away; this may be a read error. The gene calls are TRBV11-1 and TRBJ1-2, with D possibly matching TRBD1 (6 bases). V was cut by 1 base and J by 0 bases, with 6 bases left in between. Germline assignment: CDR1 SGHAT and CDR2 FQDESV (reference sequence). The CDR3 is made up of 14 amino acids. The CDR3 nucleotides read TGTGCCAGCAGCTTAGGGACAGCTAACTATGGCTACACCTTC. Residues: CASSLGTANYGYTF. The entire variable domain, with the rest obtained from reference TRBV11-1 and TRBJ1-2, is as follows: EAEVAQSPRYKITEKSQAVAFWCDPISGHATLYWYRQILGQGPELLVQFQDESVVDDSQLPKDRFSAERLKGVDSTLKIQPAELGDSAMYLCASSLGTANYGYTFGSGTRLTVV.

The chain carries TRBV4-2 and TRBJ1-5; TRBD1 agrees at 11 bases. Germline-derived CDR1 and CDR2 are LGHNA and YNFKEQ. Trimming removed 0 bases from V and 7 bases from J; junction bases left unmatched: 11. CDR3 size: 18 residues. DNA for the CDR3: TGTGCCAGCAGCCAAGATTGGGCGGGACAGGGGGGAGGGCAGCCCCAGCATTTT. It is translated as CASSQDWAGQGGGQPQHF.

The J gene is TRBJ1-1, the V gene TRBV4-1; a weak D match, TRBD1 (5 bases). Germline V gene sequence: CDR1 MGHRA, CDR2 YSYEKL. Trimming took off 4 bases at V and 0 bases at J, with 12 bases between the two ends. CDR3 length equals 15 residues. The DNA for the CDR3 is TGCGCCAGCAGCCCCGGCGTAGGGGTGAACACTGAAGCTTTCTTT. Translation: CASSPGVGVNTEAFF.

The chain is built from TRBV20-1 and TRBJ2-5, with a weak D call TRBD2 (5 bases). Germline V CDR1 and CDR2: DFQATT, SNEGSKA (reference sequence). The CDR3 extends over 11 amino acids. The germline V and J ends were trimmed by 8 bases and 5 bases, with 12 bases remaining between them. The CDR3 DNA is TGCAGTCCCCTCGGGGTTGAGACCCAGTACTTC. It specifies CSPLGVETQYF.